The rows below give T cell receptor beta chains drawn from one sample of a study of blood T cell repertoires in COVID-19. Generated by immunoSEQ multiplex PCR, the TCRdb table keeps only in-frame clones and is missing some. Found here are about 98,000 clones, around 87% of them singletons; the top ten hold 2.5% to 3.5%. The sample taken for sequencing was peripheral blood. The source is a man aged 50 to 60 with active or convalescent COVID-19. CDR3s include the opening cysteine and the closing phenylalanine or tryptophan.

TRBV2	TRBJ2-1	CASTRDRQQFF
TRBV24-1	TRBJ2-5	CATSDSRTGGFETQYF
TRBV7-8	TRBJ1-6	CASSLGGGSYNSPLHF
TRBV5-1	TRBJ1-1	CASSLAAGVTTEAFF
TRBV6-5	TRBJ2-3	CASAAPSTDTQYF
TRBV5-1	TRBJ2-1	CASSFPSGAGNEQFF
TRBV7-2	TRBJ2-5	CASSLSLTSGGKETQYF
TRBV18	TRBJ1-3	CASSRDRGFSGNTIYF
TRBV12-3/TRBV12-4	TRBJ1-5	CASSSGQAQHF
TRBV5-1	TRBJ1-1	CASSDPGQGIEAFF
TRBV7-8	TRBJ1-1	CASRISGGTEAFF
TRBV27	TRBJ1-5	CASSSTGLGQPQHF
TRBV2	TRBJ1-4	CASSLGEKLFF
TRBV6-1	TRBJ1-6	CASSESRGSPLHF
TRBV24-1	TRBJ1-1	CATSEGQENTEAFF
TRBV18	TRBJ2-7	CASSPGPSEQYF
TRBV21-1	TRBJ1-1	CASTNLGQGPMNTEAFF
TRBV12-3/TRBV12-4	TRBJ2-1	CASSFAANEQFF
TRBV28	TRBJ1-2	CASGSVRSGYTF